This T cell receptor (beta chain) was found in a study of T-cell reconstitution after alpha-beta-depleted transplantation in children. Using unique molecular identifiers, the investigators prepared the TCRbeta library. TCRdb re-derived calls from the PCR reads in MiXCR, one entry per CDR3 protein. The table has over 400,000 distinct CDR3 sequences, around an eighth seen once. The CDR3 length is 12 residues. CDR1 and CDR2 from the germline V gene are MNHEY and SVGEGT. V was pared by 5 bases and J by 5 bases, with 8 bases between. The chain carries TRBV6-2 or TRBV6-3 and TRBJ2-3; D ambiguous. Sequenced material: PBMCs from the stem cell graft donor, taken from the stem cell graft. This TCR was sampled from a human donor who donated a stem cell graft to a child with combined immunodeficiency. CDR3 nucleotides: TGTGCCAGCAGTGGCCCGGTAGATACGCAGTATTTT. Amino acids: CASSGPVDTQYF.